This T cell receptor beta chain was sequenced in a study of blood T cell repertoires in COVID-19. About the study: From the United States, Italy and Spain came samples of acute and convalescent COVID-19. The cDNA or gDNA used as material had been derived from T cells, B-cell-depleted T cells, or PBMCs.

Under the authors' procedure: Amplification of reference gene primers provided the estimated nucleated cell counts. Generated by immunoSEQ multiplex PCR, the TCRdb table keeps only in-frame clones and is missing some. Clone size and V and J calls were adopted from that table, with D and trimming inferred from the DNA. This table has 390,000 or so clones, roughly 90% appearing once. There are 16 residues in the CDR3. The V end lost 0 bases, the J end lost 5 bases, and 17 bases lay between the germline ends. Germline-derived CDR1 and CDR2 are SGHRS and YFSETQ. The sample taken for sequencing was peripheral blood. This receptor was taken from a woman aged 30 to 39 with active or convalescent COVID-19. The chain joins TRBV5-1 to TRBJ2-5, with a weak D call TRBD2 (5 bases). DNA for the CDR3: TGCGCCAGCAGCTTGGTCGGTACGGGAAATGGGGAGACCCAGTACTTC. Translation: CASSLVGTGNGETQYF.